The 18 T cell receptor beta chains given below trace back to one sample, sequenced in a study of blood T cell repertoires in COVID-19. Method: immunoSEQ multiplex PCR; TCRdb's copy keeps in-frame clones and lacks some. The data contain more than 200,000 clones, roughly 90% of them singletons. Sequencing was done on a sample of peripheral blood. The receptors were sampled from a man aged 30-40 years with active or convalescent COVID-19.

CDR3 region: CASSVPILSHVGNTDTQYF. The DNA for the CDR3 is TGCGCCAGCAGTGTTCCGATACTATCGCATGTCGGGAATACAGATACGCAGTATTTT. The J gene is TRBJ2-3, the V gene TRBV10-2, with D perhaps matching TRBD2 (5 bases). V was shortened by 4 bases and J by 3 bases, with 26 bases between the two germline ends. This CDR3 has 19 residues. Looked up from germline, CDR1 is WSHSY and CDR2 is SAAADI.

The chain carries TRBV4-2 and TRBJ1-1; D uncertain. V lost 3 bases and J lost 4, with 18 bases in between. The CDR3 is made up of 16 amino acids. Germline loops: CDR1 LGHNA, CDR2 YNFKEQ. The CDR3: CASSHGDPTGSTEAFF. DNA for the CDR3: TGTGCCAGCAGCCACGGTGATCCAACGGGGAGCACTGAAGCTTTCTTT.

The CDR3 bases are TGTGCCAGCAGTCGGACAGGAAACACCGGGGAGCTGTTTTTT. Translated: CASSRTGNTGELFF. J is TRBJ2-2 and V is TRBV6-5; 7 bases are shared with TRBD1. The V segment lost 5 bases and the J segment 2 bases; nucleotides outside the gene matches: 2. Germline-derived CDR1 and CDR2 are MNHEY and SVGAGI. This CDR3 contains 14 residues.

V usage is TRBV19 and J usage is TRBJ1-2, with D maybe TRBD1 (5 bases). Trimming took 0 bases from V and 5 from J, leaving 13 bases between them. The CDR3 sequence is 15 residues long. Germline V gene data show CDR1 as LNHDA and CDR2 as SQIVND (reference sequence). In DNA, the CDR3 is TGTGCCAGTAGTATAGAAGCCAGGGCGGCGTATGGCTACACCTTC. Translating gives CASSIEARAAYGYTF.

This clone has only one observation. This chain joins TRBV7-9 and TRBJ1-4, with TRBD1 matching over 9 bases. Unmatched junction bases numbered 9, after V lost 5 bases and J lost 5 bases. Germline lookup yields CDR1 SEHNR and CDR2 FQNEAQ (reference sequence). This CDR3 spans 16 amino acids. CDR3 residues: CASSGGQGAINEKLFF. Here the CDR3 DNA reads TGTGCCAGCAGCGGGGGACAGGGCGCCATCAATGAAAAACTGTTTTTT.

The rearrangement uses TRBV11-2 and TRBJ2-7, with 11 bases matching TRBD2. This CDR3 has 18 amino acids. Germline trimming cut 8 bases from V and 4 bases from J; bases unmatched to any gene: 19. The V gene's germline CDR1 is SGHAT and CDR2 FQNNGV. In DNA form, the CDR3 reads TGTGCCAGCCAGAAACCAACTAGCGGGGGTAGGGTAGGGTACGAGCAGTACTTC. Its protein is CASQKPTSGGRVGYEQYF.

This clone has only a few counts. The genes are TRBV12-3 or TRBV12-4 and TRBJ1-4, with 8 bases fitting TRBD1. J gave up 3 bases and V 6 bases, and 0 bases lay outside the gene matches. The CDR3 is made up of 13 amino acids. The DNA of the CDR3 is TGTGCCAGCAGGACAGGGGCTAATGAAAAACTGTTTTTT. Encoded protein: CASRTGANEKLFF.

V is TRBV4-1 and J is TRBJ2-5; 10 positions match TRBD2. The germline V gene has CDR1 MGHRA and CDR2 YSYEKL. Unmatched junction bases numbered 4, after V lost 2 bases and J lost 4 bases. The CDR3 is 15 residues long. The CDR3 region is CASSQQRGGRETQYF. The DNA of the CDR3 is TGCGCCAGCAGCCAACAGCGGGGGGGCCGAGAGACCCAGTACTTC.

The chain links TRBV5-6 to TRBJ2-3; 10 bases map to TRBD2. Germline CDR1 reads SGHDT; CDR2 reads YYEEEE. After removal of 4 bases from V and 2 bases from J, the junction contained 7 bases not matched to a gene. CDR3 length: 16 amino acids. The CDR3 loop is CASSTSTSGYTDTQYF. The CDR3, as DNA: TGTGCCAGCAGCACCTCGACTAGCGGGTACACAGATACGCAGTATTTT.

V and J are TRBV6-5 and TRBJ2-2; 8 bases match TRBD1. With 5 bases clipped from V and 7 bases from J, the junction kept 9 bases outside the gene matches. Per germline, CDR1 MNHEY and CDR2 SVGAGI. CDR3 size: 15 residues. CDR3 sequence: CASSNGQGRGGELFF. The DNA for the CDR3 is TGTGCCAGCAGTAATGGACAGGGAAGGGGCGGGGAGCTGTTTTTT.

The rearrangement uses TRBV2 and TRBJ1-5, with D perhaps matching TRBD1 (5 bases). V gave up 4 bases and J gave up 0 bases, with 13 bases separating them. Germline loops: CDR1 SNHLY, CDR2 FYNNEI. CDR3 length: 16 amino acids. The CDR3: CASSGGGTNSNQPQHF. Here the CDR3 DNA reads TGTGCCAGCAGTGGCGGGGGGACGAATAGCAATCAGCCCCAGCATTTT.

The chain has TRBV3-1 (or the pseudogene TRBV3-2) and TRBJ1-1; D uncertain. From germline, CDR1 is LGHDT and CDR2 YNNKEL (reference sequence). V was trimmed by 6 bases and J by 1 base, leaving 12 bases between them. This CDR3 is 14 amino acids long. The CDR3 spells CASSHVGENTEAFF. The DNA for the CDR3 is TGTGCCAGCAGTCACGTCGGTGAGAACACTGAAGCTTTCTTT.

This clone has a single count. The chain is built from TRBV7-4 and TRBJ1-5; 8 bases line up with TRBD1. The CDR3 runs to 15 residues. Germline V CDR1 and CDR2: SGHVT, SQSDAQ. V shed 2 bases, J shed 4 bases, and the junction held 4 bases outside the gene matches. Written as DNA, the CDR3 is TGTGCCAGCAGCTTAATCACAGGGGGTAATCAGCCCCAGCATTTT. It specifies CASSLITGGNQPQHF.

This clone appeared a few times. The rearrangement joins TRBV14 to TRBJ1-1; D gene uncertain. The CDR3 has 14 residues. Germline assignment: CDR1 SGHDN and CDR2 FVKESK. The V end lost 3 bases, the J end lost 7 bases, and 15 bases lay between the germline ends. The CDR3 bases are TGTGCCAGCAGCCAGGTGATGGGCGGGGTTGAAGCTTTCTTT. Amino acids: CASSQVMGGVEAFF.

CDR3 protein: CASSEGQPGANVLTF. For the CDR3, the DNA is TGCGCCAGCAGCGAGGGACAGCCTGGGGCCAACGTCCTGACTTTC. The chain couples TRBV5-1 to TRBJ2-6, with TRBD1 matching over 7 bases. In germline, CDR1 is SGHRS, CDR2 YFSETQ. After removal of 4 bases from V and 2 bases from J, the junction contained 3 bases not matched to a gene. The CDR3 is made up of 15 amino acids.

This clone has only one observation. This rearrangement joins TRBV19 to TRBJ1-6, with a tentative D call TRBD1 (6 bases). CDR1 and CDR2 from the germline V gene are LNHDA and SQIVND (reference sequence). The CDR3 totals 15 residues. Trimming removed 7 bases at V and 7 bases at J, with 17 bases between. The CDR3 spells CASTGGAILNSPLHF. DNA for the CDR3: TGTGCCAGTACCGGGGGGGCCATACTGAATTCACCCCTCCACTTT. The full variable domain, rest sourced from reference TRBV19 and TRBJ1-6, is DGGITQSPKYLFRKEGQNVTLSCEQNLNHDAMYWYRQDPGQGLRLIYYSQIVNDFQKGDIAEGYSVSREKKESFPLTVTSAQKNPTAFYLCASTGGAILNSPLHFGNGTRLTVT.

The CDR3 DNA is TGTGCCAGCAGCCGTTTGGGACTAGCGGGGGGCCTCGAGGATACGCAGTATTTT. Protein sequence: CASSRLGLAGGLEDTQYF. The rearrangement joins TRBV7-6 to TRBJ2-3; 15 positions match TRBD2. The J segment lost 6 bases and the V segment lost 5 bases, leaving 12 bases of the junction unmatched. The CDR3 sequence is 18 residues long. Germline CDR1 SGHVS, CDR2 FNYEAQ.

The chain couples TRBV7-9 to TRBJ1-2, with D perhaps TRBD1 (6 bases). CDR1 SEHNR and CDR2 FQNEAQ come from the germline V gene (reference sequence). The CDR3 sequence is 12 residues long. Between the trimmed V and J ends, which lost 6 bases and 7 bases, there was a span of 12 bases. The CDR3, as DNA: TGTGCCAGCAGGGCGATGGACAGTGGCTACACCTTC. Its translation is CASRAMDSGYTF.